This TCR beta chain was documented in a study of T cell responses to AZD1222 COVID-19 vaccine. Study-wide background: Pooled samples include second doses given at about 4 or 12 weeks.

General study findings and limits: Nearly half of the spike-specific TCRs reportedly recognize variant regions that carry no mutations. Of the AZD1222 recipients, only six were seropositive at baseline. In a largely white British group with more females than males, clonal diversity was possibly underestimated.

This clone was seen once. What it binds is unknown. Repertoires were generated with immunoSEQ multiplex PCR, while TCRdb's copy carries only in-frame clones and drops some. The sample shows roughly 130,000 clones, 86% of them seen only once. The germline CDR1 and CDR2 sequences are LNHDA and SQIVND (reference sequence). The ends lost 5 bases at V and 0 bases at J; junction bases unmatched: 13. This CDR3 spans 18 amino acids. V gene TRBV19 combines with J gene TRBJ1-5, with 7 bases fitting TRBD1. This material consisted of peripheral blood, taken on day 0 of AZD1222 vaccination. This receptor was taken from an adult in good health. The CDR3 spells CASSFGQEKMISNQPQHF. CDR3 nucleotides: TGTGCCAGTAGTTTCGGACAGGAGAAGATGATTAGCAATCAGCCCCAGCATTTT.